This TCR beta chain emerged from a study of cytomegalovirus exposure and HLA in healthy donors. Healthy bone marrow donors made up the cohort. As concerns this clone: Its cognate antigen is unknown.

Trimming stripped 2 bases from V and 4 bases from J, with 12 bases between. Germline V gene lookup returns CDR1 MNHEY and CDR2 SVGAGI. CDR3 length: 15 amino acids. The PCR employed 60 Vbeta primers together with 13 Jbeta primers. Data came from immunoSEQ multiplex PCR; TCRdb stores just in-frame clones and leaves some out. Of about 170,000 clones in the sample, more than 80% are singletons; the top ten hold around 0.8%. Study findings and constraints: Accurate predictions that matched the HLA-A and HLA-B alleles of most subjects were reportedly made from TCR beta sequences. According to an earlier analysis, most TCR beta V segments yielded productive rearrangements about 87% or about 30% of the time.

Material for sequencing was PBMCs. The J gene is TRBJ1-5, the V gene TRBV6-5; D might be TRBD1 (5 bases). This TCR came from a woman under 30 in good health and CMV-seronegative. CDR3 nucleotides: TGTGCCAGCAGTTACGGGGCAGGCCCGAATCAGCCCCAGCATTTT. The encoded protein is CASSYGAGPNQPQHF.